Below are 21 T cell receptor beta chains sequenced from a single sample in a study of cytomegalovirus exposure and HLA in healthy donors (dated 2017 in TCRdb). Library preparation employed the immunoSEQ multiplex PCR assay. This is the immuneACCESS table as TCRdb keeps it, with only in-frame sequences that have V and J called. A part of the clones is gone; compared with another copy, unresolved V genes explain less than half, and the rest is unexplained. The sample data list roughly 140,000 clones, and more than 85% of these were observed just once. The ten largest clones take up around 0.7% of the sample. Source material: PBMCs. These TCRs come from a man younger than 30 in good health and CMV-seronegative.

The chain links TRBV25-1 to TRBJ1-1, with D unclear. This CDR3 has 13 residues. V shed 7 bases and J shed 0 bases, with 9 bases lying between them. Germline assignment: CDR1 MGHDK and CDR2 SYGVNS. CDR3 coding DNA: TGTGCCAGCAAGACTTACATGAACACTGAAGCTTTCTTT. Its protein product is CASKTYMNTEAFF.

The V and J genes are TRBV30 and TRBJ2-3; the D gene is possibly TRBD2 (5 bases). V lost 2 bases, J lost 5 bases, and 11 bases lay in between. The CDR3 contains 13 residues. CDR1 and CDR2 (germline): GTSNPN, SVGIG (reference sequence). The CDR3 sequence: CAWSPPLVDTQYF. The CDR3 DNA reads TGTGCCTGGAGTCCACCACTAGTAGATACGCAGTATTTT.

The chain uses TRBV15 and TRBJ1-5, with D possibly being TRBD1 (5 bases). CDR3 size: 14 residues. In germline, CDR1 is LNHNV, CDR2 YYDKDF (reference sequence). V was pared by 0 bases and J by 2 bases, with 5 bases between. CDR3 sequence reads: CATSREGGNQPQHF. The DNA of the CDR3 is TGTGCCACCAGCAGAGAAGGGGGCAATCAGCCCCAGCATTTT.

The CDR3 DNA sequence: TGCAGCGTTTCATCCCAGCTCCGGGGGGAGACCCAGTACTTC. It specifies CSVSSQLRGETQYF. The rearrangement uses TRBV29-1 and TRBJ2-5; possible D gene TRBD2, 6 bases. This CDR3 spans 14 amino acids. From germline, CDR1 is SQVTM and CDR2 ANQGSEA. Between the trimmed V and J ends, which lost 5 bases and 5 bases, there was a span of 18 bases. Drawing the rest from reference TRBV29-1 and TRBJ2-5, the complete variable domain is SAVISQKPSRDICQRGTSLTIQCQVDSQVTMMFWYRQQPGQSLTLIATANQGSEATYESGFVIDKFPISRPNLTFSTLTVSNMSPEDSSIYLCSVSSQLRGETQYFGPGTRLLVL.

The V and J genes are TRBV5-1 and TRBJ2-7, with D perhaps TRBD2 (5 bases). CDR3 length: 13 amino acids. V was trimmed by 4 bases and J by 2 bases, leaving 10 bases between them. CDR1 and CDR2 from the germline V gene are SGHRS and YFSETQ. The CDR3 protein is CASSGNGAYEQYF. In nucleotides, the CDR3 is TGCGCCAGCAGCGGGAACGGGGCCTACGAGCAGTACTTC.

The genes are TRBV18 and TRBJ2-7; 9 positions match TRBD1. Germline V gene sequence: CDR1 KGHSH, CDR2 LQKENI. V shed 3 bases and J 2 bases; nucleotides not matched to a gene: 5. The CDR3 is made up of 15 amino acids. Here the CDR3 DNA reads TGTGCCAGCTCACCGTCGGGACAGGGCACCTACGAGCAGTACGTC. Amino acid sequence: CASSPSGQGTYEQYV.

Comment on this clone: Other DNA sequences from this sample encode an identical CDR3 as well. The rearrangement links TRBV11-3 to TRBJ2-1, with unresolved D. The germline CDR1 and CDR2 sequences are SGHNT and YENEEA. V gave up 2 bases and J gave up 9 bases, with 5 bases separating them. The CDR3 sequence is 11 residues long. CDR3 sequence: CASSLRSEQFF. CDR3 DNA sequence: TGTGCCAGCAGCTTAAGGAGTGAGCAGTTCTTC. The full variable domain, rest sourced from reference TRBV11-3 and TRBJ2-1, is EAGVVQSPRYKIIEKKQPVAFWCNPISGHNTLYWYLQNLGQGPELLIRYENEEAVDDSQLPKDRFSAERLKGVDSTLKIQPAELGDSAVYLCASSLRSEQFFGPGTRLTVL.

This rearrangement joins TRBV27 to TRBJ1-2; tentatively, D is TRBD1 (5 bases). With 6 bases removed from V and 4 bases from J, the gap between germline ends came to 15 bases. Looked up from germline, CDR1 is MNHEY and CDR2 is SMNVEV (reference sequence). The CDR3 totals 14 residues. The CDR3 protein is CASRPGGAAYGYTF. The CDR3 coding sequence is TGTGCCAGCAGGCCAGGAGGGGCGGCCTATGGCTACACCTTC.

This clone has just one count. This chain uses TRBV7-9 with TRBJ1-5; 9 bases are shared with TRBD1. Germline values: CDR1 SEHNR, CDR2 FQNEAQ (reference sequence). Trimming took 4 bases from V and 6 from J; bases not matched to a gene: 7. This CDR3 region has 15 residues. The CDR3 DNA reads TGTGCCAGCAGCTCGGTTACGACAGGGGGTCAGCCCCAGCATTTT. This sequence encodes CASSSVTTGGQPQHF.

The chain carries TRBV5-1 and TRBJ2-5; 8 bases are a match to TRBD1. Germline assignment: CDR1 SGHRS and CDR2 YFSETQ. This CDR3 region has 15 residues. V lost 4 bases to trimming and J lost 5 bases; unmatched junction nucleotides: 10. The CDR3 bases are TGCGCCAGCAGCCGACAGGGGCGGGATGGGGAGACCCAGTACTTC. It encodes CASSRQGRDGETQYF.

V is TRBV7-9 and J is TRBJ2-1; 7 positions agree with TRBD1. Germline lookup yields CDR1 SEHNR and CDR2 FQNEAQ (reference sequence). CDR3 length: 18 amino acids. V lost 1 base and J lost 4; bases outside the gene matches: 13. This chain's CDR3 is CASSLEYSRQGIYNEQFF. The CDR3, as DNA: TGTGCCAGCAGCTTAGAATATTCCCGACAGGGAATTTACAATGAGCAGTTCTTC.

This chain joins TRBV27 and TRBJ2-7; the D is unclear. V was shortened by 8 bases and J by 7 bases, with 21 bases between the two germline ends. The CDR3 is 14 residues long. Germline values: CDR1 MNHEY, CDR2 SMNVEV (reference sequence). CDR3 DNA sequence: TGTGCCAGCTCCCCCTCTCGCGCTTTCGGGGAGCAGTACGTC. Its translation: CASSPSRAFGEQYV.

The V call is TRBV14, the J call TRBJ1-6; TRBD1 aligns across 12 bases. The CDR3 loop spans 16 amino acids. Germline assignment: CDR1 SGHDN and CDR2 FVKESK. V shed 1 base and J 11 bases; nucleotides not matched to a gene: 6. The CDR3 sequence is CASSQAGTGGSTPLHF. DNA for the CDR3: TGTGCCAGCAGCCAAGCAGGGACAGGGGGCTCTACACCCCTCCACTTT.

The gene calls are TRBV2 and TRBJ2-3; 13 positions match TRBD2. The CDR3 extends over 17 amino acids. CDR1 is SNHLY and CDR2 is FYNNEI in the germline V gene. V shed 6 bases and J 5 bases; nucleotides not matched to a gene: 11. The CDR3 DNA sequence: TGTGCCAGCAGGAAACTAGCGGGGGGGCCAATTGGAGATACGCAGTATTTT. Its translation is CASRKLAGGPIGDTQYF.

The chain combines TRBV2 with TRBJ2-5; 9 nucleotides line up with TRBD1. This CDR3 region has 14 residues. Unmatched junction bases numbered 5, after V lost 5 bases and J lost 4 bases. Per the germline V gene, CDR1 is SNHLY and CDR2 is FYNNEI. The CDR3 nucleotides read TGTGCCAGCAGTCGACAGGGGGGGACAGAGACCCAGTACTTC. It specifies CASSRQGGTETQYF.

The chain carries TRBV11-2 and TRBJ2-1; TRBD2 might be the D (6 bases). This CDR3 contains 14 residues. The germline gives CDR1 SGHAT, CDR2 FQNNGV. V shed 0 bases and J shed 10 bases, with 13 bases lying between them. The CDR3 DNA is TGTGCCAGCAGCTTAGAACTAGCCCTTGGCGAGCAGTTCTTC. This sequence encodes CASSLELALGEQFF.

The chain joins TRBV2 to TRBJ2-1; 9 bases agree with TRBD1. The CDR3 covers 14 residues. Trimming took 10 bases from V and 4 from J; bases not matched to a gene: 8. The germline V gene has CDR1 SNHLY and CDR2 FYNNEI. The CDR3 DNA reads TGTGCCATTTTCCGGGACAGGGTTTACAATGAGCAGTTCTTC. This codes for CAIFRDRVYNEQFF.

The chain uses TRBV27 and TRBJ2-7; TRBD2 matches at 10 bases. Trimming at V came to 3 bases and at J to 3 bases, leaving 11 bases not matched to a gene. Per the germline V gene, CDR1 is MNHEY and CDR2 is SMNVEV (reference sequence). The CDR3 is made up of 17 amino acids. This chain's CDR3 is CASSFPSGSVYFYEQYV. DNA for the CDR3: TGTGCCAGCAGTTTTCCTAGCGGGAGTGTATACTTCTACGAGCAGTACGTC.

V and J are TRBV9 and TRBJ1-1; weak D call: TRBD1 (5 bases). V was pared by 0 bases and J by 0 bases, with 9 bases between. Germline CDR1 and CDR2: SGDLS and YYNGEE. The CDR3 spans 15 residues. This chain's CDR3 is CASSVEYRMNTEAFF. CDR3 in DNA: TGTGCCAGCAGCGTAGAATACAGGATGAACACTGAAGCTTTCTTT.

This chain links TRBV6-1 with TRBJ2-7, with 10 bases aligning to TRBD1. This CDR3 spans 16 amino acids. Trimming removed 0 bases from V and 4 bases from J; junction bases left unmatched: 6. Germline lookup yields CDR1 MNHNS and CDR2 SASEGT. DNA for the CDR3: TGTGCCAGCAGTGAAGCTACCCCGGGACAGGGGTACGAGCAGTACGTC. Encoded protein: CASSEATPGQGYEQYV.

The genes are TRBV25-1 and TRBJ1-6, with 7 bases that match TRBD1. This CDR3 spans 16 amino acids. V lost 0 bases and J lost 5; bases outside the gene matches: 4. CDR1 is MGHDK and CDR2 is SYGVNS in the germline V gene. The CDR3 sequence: CASSEYLGTDNSPLHF. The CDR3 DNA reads TGTGCCAGCAGTGAATATCTTGGGACAGATAATTCACCCCTCCACTTT. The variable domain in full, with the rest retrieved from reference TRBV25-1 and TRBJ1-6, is EADIYQTPRYLVIGTGKKITLECSQTMGHDKMYWYQQDPGMELHLIHYSYGVNSTEKGDLSSESTVSRIRTEHFPLTLESARPSHTSQYLCASSEYLGTDNSPLHFGNGTRLTVT.